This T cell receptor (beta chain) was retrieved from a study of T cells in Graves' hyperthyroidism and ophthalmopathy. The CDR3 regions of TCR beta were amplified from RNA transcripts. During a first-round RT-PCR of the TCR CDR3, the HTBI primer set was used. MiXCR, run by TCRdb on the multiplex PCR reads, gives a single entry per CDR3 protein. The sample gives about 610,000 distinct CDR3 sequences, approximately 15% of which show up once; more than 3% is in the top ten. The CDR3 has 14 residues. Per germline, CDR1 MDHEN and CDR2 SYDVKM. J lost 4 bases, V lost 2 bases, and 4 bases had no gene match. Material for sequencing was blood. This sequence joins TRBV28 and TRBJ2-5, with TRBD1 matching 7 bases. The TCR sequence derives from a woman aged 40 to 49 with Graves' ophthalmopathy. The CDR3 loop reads CASSLLQGRETQYF. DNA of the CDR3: TGTGCCAGCAGTTTACTACAGGGGCGAGAGACCCAGTACTTC. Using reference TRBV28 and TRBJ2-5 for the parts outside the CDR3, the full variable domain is DVKVTQSSRYLVKRTGEKVFLECVQDMDHENMFWYRQDPGLGLRLIYFSYDVKMKEKGDIPEGYSVSREKKERFSLILESASTNQTSMYLCASSLLQGRETQYFGPGTRLLVL.